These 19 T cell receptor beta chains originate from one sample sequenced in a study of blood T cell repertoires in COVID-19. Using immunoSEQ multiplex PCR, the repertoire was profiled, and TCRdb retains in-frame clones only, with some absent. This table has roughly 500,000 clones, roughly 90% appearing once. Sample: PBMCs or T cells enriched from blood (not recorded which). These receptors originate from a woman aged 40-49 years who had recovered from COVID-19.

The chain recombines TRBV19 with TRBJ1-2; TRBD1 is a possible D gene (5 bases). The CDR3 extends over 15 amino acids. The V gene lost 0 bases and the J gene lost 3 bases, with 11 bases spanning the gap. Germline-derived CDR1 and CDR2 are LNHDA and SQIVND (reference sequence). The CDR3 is CASSIDPGGDYGYTF. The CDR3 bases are TGTGCCAGTAGTATAGACCCGGGAGGGGACTATGGCTACACCTTC.

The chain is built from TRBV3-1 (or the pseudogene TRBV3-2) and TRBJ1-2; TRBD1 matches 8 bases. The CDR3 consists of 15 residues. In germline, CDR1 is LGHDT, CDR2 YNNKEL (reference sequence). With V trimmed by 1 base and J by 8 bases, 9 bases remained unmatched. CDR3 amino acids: CASSQVDRGVGGYTF. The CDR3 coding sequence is TGTGCCAGCAGCCAAGTAGACAGGGGAGTCGGAGGCTACACCTTC.

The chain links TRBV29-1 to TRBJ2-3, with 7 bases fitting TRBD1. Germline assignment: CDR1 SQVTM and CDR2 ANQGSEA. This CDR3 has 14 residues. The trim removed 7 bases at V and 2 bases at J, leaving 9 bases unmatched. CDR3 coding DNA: TGCAGCGCACGCAGACAGGGACCCACAGATACGCAGTATTTT. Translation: CSARRQGPTDTQYF.

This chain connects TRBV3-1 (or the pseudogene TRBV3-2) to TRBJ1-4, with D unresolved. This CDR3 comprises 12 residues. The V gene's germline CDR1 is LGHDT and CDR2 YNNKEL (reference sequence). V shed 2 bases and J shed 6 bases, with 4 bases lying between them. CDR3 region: CASSQPYEKLFF. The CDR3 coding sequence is TGTGCCAGCAGCCAACCCTATGAAAAACTGTTTTTT.

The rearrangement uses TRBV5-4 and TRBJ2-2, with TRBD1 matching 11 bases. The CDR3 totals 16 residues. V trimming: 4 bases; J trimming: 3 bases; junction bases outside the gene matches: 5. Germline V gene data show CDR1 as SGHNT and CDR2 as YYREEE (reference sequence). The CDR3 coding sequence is TGTGCCAGCAGCACTCGGACAGGGGGCGACACCGGGGAGCTGTTTTTT. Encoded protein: CASSTRTGGDTGELFF. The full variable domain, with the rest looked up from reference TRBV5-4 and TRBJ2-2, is ETGVTQSPTHLIKTRGQQVTLRCSSQSGHNTVSWYQQALGQGPQFIFQYYREEENGRGNFPPRFSGLQFPNYSSELNVNALELDDSALYLCASSTRTGGDTGELFFGEGSRLTVL.

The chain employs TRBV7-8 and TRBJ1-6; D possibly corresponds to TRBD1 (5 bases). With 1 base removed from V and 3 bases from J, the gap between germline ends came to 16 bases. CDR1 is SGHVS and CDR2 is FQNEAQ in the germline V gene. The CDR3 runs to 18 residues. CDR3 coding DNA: TGTGCCAGCAGCTTAGACAGGCCAGCAGAAGGCTATAATTCACCCCTCCACTTT. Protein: CASSLDRPAEGYNSPLHF.

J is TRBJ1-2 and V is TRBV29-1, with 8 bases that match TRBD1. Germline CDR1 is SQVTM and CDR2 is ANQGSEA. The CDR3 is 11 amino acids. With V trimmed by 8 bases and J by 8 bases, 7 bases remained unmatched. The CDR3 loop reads CSLGDRRGYTF. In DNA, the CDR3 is TGCAGCCTAGGGGACAGGCGCGGCTACACCTTC.

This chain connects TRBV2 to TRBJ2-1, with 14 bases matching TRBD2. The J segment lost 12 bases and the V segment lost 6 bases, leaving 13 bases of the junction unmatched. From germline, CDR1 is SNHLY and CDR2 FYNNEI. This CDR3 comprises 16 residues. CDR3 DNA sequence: TGTGCCAGCAGACCCCCCGGGACTAGCGGGGGCACGGGGCAGTTCTTC. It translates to CASRPPGTSGGTGQFF.

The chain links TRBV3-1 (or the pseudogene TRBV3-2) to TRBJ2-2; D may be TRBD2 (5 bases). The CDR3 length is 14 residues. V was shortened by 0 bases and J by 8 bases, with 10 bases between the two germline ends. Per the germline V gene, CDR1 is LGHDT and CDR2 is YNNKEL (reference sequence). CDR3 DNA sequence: TGTGCCAGCAGCCAAGAGTCTAGCCTGGGGGAGCTGTTTTTT. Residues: CASSQESSLGELFF.

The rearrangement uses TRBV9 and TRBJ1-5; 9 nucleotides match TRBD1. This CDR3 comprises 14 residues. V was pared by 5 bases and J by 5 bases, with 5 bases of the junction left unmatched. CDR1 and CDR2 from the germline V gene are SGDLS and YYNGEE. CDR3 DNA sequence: TGTGCCAGCAGTCGACAGGGGGGCCATCAGCCCCAGCATTTT. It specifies CASSRQGGHQPQHF.

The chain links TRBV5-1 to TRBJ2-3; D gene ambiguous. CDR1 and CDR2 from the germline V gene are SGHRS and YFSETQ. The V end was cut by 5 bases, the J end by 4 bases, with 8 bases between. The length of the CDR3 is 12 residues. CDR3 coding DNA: TGCGCCAGCAGTGTTGCGTCAGATACGCAGTATTTT. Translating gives CASSVASDTQYF.

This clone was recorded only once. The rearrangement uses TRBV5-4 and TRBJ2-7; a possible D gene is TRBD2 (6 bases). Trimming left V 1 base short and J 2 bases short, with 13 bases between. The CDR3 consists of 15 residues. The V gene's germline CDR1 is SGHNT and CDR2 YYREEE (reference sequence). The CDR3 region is CASSLLAGKPYEQYF. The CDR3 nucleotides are TGTGCCAGCAGCTTGTTGGCGGGAAAACCCTACGAGCAGTACTTC.

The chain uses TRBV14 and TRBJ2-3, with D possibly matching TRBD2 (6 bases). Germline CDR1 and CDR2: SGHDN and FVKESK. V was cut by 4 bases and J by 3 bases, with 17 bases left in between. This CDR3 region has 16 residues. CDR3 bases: TGTGCCAGCAGCCCCCCGGGGGAAGACCTGACAGATACGCAGTATTTT. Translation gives CASSPPGEDLTDTQYF.

The CDR3 reads CASSRKPAGVVETQYF. The CDR3 coding sequence is TGTGCCAGCAGTCGCAAGCCAGCGGGAGTTGTGGAGACCCAGTACTTC. V usage is TRBV14 and J usage is TRBJ2-5, with 8 bases fitting TRBD2. Per the germline V gene, CDR1 is SGHDN and CDR2 is FVKESK. This CDR3 comprises 16 residues. With 6 bases clipped from V and 5 bases from J, the junction kept 14 bases outside the gene matches.

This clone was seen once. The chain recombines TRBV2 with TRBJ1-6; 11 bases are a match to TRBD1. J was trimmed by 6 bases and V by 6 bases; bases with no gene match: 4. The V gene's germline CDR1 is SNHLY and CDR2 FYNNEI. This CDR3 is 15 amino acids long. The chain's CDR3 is CASSLDRGRNSPLHF. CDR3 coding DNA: TGTGCCAGCAGCTTGGACAGGGGGCGTAATTCACCCCTCCACTTT.

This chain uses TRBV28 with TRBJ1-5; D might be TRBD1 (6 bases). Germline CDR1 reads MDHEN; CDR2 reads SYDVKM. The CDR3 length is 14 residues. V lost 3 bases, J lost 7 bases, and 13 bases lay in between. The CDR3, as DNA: TGTGCCAGCAGTTTCGAACAGGGCGGCCAGCCCCAGCATTTT. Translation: CASSFEQGGQPQHF.

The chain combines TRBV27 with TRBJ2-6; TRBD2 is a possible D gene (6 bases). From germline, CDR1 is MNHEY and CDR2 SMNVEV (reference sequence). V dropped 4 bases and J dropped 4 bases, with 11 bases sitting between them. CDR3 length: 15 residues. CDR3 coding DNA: TGTGCCAGCAGTTACGGGAGTACCGGGGCCAACGTCCTGACTTTC. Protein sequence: CASSYGSTGANVLTF.

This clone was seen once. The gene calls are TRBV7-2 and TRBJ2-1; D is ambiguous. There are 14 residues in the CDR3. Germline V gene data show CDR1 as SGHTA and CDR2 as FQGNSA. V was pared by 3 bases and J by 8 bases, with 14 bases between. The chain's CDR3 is CASSLARIQHEQFF. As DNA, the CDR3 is TGTGCCAGCAGCTTGGCCCGTATCCAACATGAGCAGTTCTTC.

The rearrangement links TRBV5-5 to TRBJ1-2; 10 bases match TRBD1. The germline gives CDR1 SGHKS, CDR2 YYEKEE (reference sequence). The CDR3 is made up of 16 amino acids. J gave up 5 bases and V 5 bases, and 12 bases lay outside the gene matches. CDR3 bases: TGTGCCAGCAGTTTGACAGGGGGCTGGGGCTTTTATGGCTACACCTTC. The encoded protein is CASSLTGGWGFYGYTF. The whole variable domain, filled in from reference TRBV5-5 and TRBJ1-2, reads DAGVTQSPTHLIKTRGQQVTLRCSPISGHKSVSWYQQVLGQGPQFIFQYYEKEERGRGNFPDRFSARQFPNYSSELNVNALLLGDSALYLCASSLTGGWGFYGYTFGSGTRLTVV.